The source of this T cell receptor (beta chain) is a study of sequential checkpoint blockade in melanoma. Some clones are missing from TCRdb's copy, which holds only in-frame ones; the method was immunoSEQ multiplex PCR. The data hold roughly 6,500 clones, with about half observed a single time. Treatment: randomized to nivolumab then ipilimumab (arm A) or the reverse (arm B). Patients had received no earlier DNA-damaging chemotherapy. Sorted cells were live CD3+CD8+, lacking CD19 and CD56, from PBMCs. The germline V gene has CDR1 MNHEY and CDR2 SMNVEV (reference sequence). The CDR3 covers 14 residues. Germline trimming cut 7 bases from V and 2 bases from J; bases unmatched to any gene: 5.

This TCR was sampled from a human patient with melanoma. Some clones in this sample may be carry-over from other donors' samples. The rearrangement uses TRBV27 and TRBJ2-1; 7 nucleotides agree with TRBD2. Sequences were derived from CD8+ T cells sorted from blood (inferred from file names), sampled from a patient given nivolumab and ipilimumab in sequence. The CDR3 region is CASIPGGAYNEQFF. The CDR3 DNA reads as TGTGCCAGCATCCCGGGGGGAGCCTACAATGAGCAGTTCTTC.